Shown below are 27 T cell receptor beta chains from a single sample sequenced in a study of OX40 agonist ivuxolimab in advanced cancers. Measured with immunoSEQ multiplex PCR; TCRdb has only the in-frame clones, and not every one. The table has roughly 76,000 clones, 65% to 90% seen once. Sequenced here: CD4+ or CD8+ T cells sorted from blood, sampled in a trial of the OX40 agonist ivuxolimab. Source of these receptors: an adult with an advanced solid tumor such as melanoma, head and neck, liver or kidney cancer.

The J gene is TRBJ2-7, the V gene TRBV7-2; 7 bases line up with TRBD2. Germline CDR1 is SGHTA and CDR2 is FQGNSA. V shed 4 bases and J 8 bases; nucleotides not matched to a gene: 14. The length of the CDR3 is 15 residues. CDR3 protein: CASSSPGLGPLQQYF. The CDR3 DNA reads TGTGCCAGCAGCTCCCCTGGACTAGGTCCACTCCAGCAGTACTTC. Full variable domain (missing parts from reference TRBV7-2 and TRBJ2-7): GAGVSQSPSNKVTEKGKDVELRCDPISGHTALYWYRQSLGQGLEFLIYFQGNSAPDKSGLPSDRFSAERTGGSVSTLTIQRTQQEDSAVYLCASSSPGLGPLQQYFGPGTRLTVT.

This sequence joins TRBV9 and TRBJ2-1; D perhaps matches TRBD2 (5 bases). Germline CDR1 reads SGDLS; CDR2 reads YYNGEE. V was clipped by 0 bases and J by 4 bases, with 11 bases between them. The CDR3 sequence is 15 residues long. The CDR3 sequence: CASSVGGYAYNEQFF. CDR3 in DNA: TGTGCCAGCAGCGTAGGAGGGTATGCGTACAATGAGCAGTTCTTC.

The chain couples TRBV5-1 to TRBJ2-5; TRBD2 agrees at 7 bases. V shed 2 bases and J 1 base; nucleotides not matched to a gene: 8. The CDR3 runs to 16 residues. Germline V gene data show CDR1 as SGHRS and CDR2 as YFSETQ. As DNA, the CDR3 is TGCGCCAGCAGCTTTGCGACCAGCGGGATCCAAGAGACCCAGTACTTC. This gives the protein CASSFATSGIQETQYF.

The table lists this clone with a count of one. The V gene is TRBV19, the J gene TRBJ2-7; 8 nucleotides align to TRBD2. Looked up from germline, CDR1 is LNHDA and CDR2 is SQIVND (reference sequence). CDR3 length: 15 residues. The V segment lost 2 bases and the J segment 4 bases; nucleotides outside the gene matches: 7. For the CDR3, the DNA is TGTGCCAGTAGTATAATAGGACGGGGGGGTTACGAGCAGTACTTC. Its protein product is CASSIIGRGGYEQYF.

This clone was recorded a few times. The chain employs TRBV27 and TRBJ1-2; 7 nucleotides match TRBD1. The CDR3 runs 15 residues. The J segment lost 4 bases and the V segment lost 6 bases, leaving 11 bases of the junction unmatched. Germline CDR1 MNHEY, CDR2 SMNVEV (reference sequence). This CDR3 is CASSSRDKGAYGYTF. The CDR3 nucleotides are TGTGCCAGCAGCTCCCGGGACAAGGGGGCCTATGGCTACACCTTC.

The V and J genes are TRBV5-4 and TRBJ1-2, with 8 bases matching TRBD1. The CDR3 length is 16 residues. Germline assignment: CDR1 SGHNT and CDR2 YYREEE (reference sequence). With 0 bases clipped from V and 5 bases from J, the junction kept 9 bases outside the gene matches. The CDR3 DNA sequence: TGTGCCAGCAGCTTGGGAGTAGAGGACAGGGTTTATGGCTACACCTTC. It yields the protein CASSLGVEDRVYGYTF.

The rearrangement links TRBV6-5 to TRBJ1-2, with unresolved D. The CDR3 length is 13 residues. Germline V gene data show CDR1 as MNHEY and CDR2 as SVGAGI. The germline V and J ends were trimmed by 2 bases and 4 bases, with 8 bases remaining between them. The CDR3: CASSYKGLYGYTF. CDR3 in DNA: TGTGCCAGCAGTTACAAAGGCCTCTATGGCTACACCTTC.

V usage is TRBV7-3 and J usage is TRBJ2-3; 8 bases line up with TRBD2. Germline trimming cut 5 bases from V and 4 bases from J; bases unmatched to any gene: 17. The CDR3 spans 18 residues. Germline-derived CDR1 and CDR2 are SGHTA and FQGTGA. The CDR3 protein is CASSPVPGQPGGADTQYF. The CDR3 DNA follows: TGTGCCAGCAGCCCCGTCCCCGGACAACCCGGGGGGGCAGATACGCAGTATTTT.

The gene calls are TRBV9 and TRBJ1-1; D not resolved. Germline V gene sequence: CDR1 SGDLS, CDR2 YYNGEE. CDR3 length equals 15 residues. The V end was cut by 0 bases, the J end by 1 base, with 10 bases between. CDR3: CASSVGVDTNTEAFF. The CDR3 coding sequence is TGTGCCAGCAGCGTAGGAGTAGACACGAACACTGAAGCTTTCTTT.

This chain connects TRBV14 to TRBJ2-5; D is uncertain. This CDR3 region has 13 residues. V was trimmed by 1 base and J by 5 bases, leaving 8 bases between them. Germline CDR1 is SGHDN and CDR2 is FVKESK. CDR3 nucleotides: TGTGCCAGCAGCCAAGGGCTCGGGGAGACCCAGTACTTC. Protein product: CASSQGLGETQYF.

The chain couples TRBV5-1 to TRBJ1-1; weak D call: TRBD1 (6 bases). V lost 0 bases and J 4 bases, leaving 13 bases between the germline ends. The CDR3 extends over 15 amino acids. The germline gives CDR1 SGHRS, CDR2 YFSETQ. CDR3 nucleotide sequence: TGCGCCAGCAGCTTGGAAGGCGGGGGGCGCACTGAAGCTTTCTTT. Protein product: CASSLEGGGRTEAFF.

The rearrangement uses TRBV7-2 and TRBJ2-7; TRBD2 agrees at 15 bases. Germline V CDR1 and CDR2: SGHTA, FQGNSA. The CDR3 sequence is 17 residues long. Trimming at V came to 0 bases and at J to 5 bases, leaving 5 bases not matched to a gene. CDR3: CASSLAGTSGRFHEQYF. The CDR3 region has the DNA TGTGCCAGCAGCTTAGCAGGGACTAGCGGGAGGTTCCACGAGCAGTACTTC.

The chain has TRBV5-1 and TRBJ1-4; no reliable D call. Germline CDR1 SGHRS, CDR2 YFSETQ. Trimming shortened V by 2 bases and J by 8 bases, and 10 bases separated the two germline ends. The CDR3 consists of 13 residues. The CDR3 loop is CASSLTSREKLFF. The CDR3 DNA reads as TGCGCCAGCAGCTTAACATCTCGGGAAAAACTGTTTTTT.

The chain is built from TRBV7-8 and TRBJ1-4, with D perhaps matching TRBD1 (6 bases). The V gene's germline CDR1 is SGHVS and CDR2 FQNEAQ. Trimming removed 6 bases from V and 2 bases from J, with 10 bases in between. The CDR3 has 14 residues. The CDR3 nucleotides read TGTGCCAGCAGGGTACAGGGCACTAATGAAAAACTGTTTTTT. Residues: CASRVQGTNEKLFF.

This clone was seen more than once but under ten times. For the CDR3, the DNA is TGCAGCGCCGGCGGGGGCTCTGGAAACACCATATATTTT. Its translation is CSAGGGSGNTIYF. The genes are TRBV29-1 and TRBJ1-3; weak D call: TRBD1 (5 bases). CDR3 length equals 13 residues. Trimming removed 7 bases at V and 0 bases at J, with 10 bases between. Germline V lookup: CDR1 SQVTM, CDR2 ANQGSEA.

The chain joins TRBV11-3 to TRBJ2-4, with 7 bases that match TRBD2. CDR1 is SGHNT, CDR2 YENEEA, per germline. This CDR3 has 14 residues. J lost 4 bases, V lost 4 bases, and 4 bases had no gene match. The CDR3 nucleotides read TGTGCCAGCAGCTCGGGGGGAGGGAAAAACATTCAGTACTTC. Translating it yields CASSSGGGKNIQYF.

This clone was observed once. This rearrangement joins TRBV2 to TRBJ2-7; 8 nucleotides match TRBD2. After removal of 6 bases from V and 0 bases from J, the junction contained 10 bases not matched to a gene. The CDR3 spans 16 residues. CDR1 and CDR2 from the germline V gene are SNHLY and FYNNEI. In DNA form, the CDR3 reads TGTGCCAGCAGCCTAAGCGGGAGTAGGATCTCCTACGAGCAGTACTTC. Its protein product is CASSLSGSRISYEQYF.

The table lists this clone with a few counts. The chain uses TRBV7-8 and TRBJ2-7, with D perhaps given as TRBD1 or TRBD2 (5 bases each). Per the germline V gene, CDR1 is SGHVS and CDR2 is FQNEAQ. The CDR3 runs 13 residues. V shed 5 bases and J shed 7 bases, with 15 bases lying between them. The CDR3 nucleotides read TGTGCCAGCAGCGACGGTGGGGGATGGGAGCAGTACTTC. Translating gives CASSDGGGWEQYF.

The rearrangement uses TRBV11-2 and TRBJ2-1, with TRBD2 as a possible D gene (7 bases). V was shortened by 4 bases and J by 4 bases, with 11 bases between the two germline ends. Germline values: CDR1 SGHAT, CDR2 FQNNGV. This CDR3 region has 14 residues. The CDR3 DNA reads TGTGCCAGCAGCTGGGAGGGGGGGTACAATGAGCAGTTCTTC. It yields the protein CASSWEGGYNEQFF.

V is TRBV12-5 and J is TRBJ2-1, with 8 bases that match TRBD2. Germline V CDR1 and CDR2: LGHNT, FRNRAP. The CDR3 has 16 amino acids. After removal of 2 bases from V and 8 bases from J, the junction contained 11 bases not matched to a gene. The CDR3 sequence is CASGLPQGLGRDEQFF. The DNA of the CDR3 is TGTGCTAGTGGTTTGCCCCAGGGACTAGGGCGCGATGAGCAGTTCTTC.

This sequence joins TRBV15 and TRBJ2-7; D tentatively reads TRBD1 or TRBD2 (5 bases each). The ends were cut back, 1 base at V and 6 bases at J, with 13 bases in the middle. This CDR3 comprises 14 residues. Germline values: CDR1 LNHNV, CDR2 YYDKDF (reference sequence). Written as DNA, the CDR3 is TGTGCCACCAGCAGAGCCGGGGCGGTTCGCGAGCAGTACTTC. Amino acid sequence: CATSRAGAVREQYF.

The rearrangement links TRBV6-5 to TRBJ1-3, with TRBD1 identical over 7 bases. The germline gives CDR1 MNHEY, CDR2 SVGAGI. The V gene end was trimmed by 6 bases and the J gene end by 0 bases; junction bases not matched to a gene: 5. CDR3 length: 15 amino acids. CDR3 loop: CASSLDRASGNTIYF. The CDR3 DNA is TGTGCCAGCAGCCTCGACAGGGCCTCTGGAAACACCATATATTTT.

V and J are TRBV9 and TRBJ2-5, with 11 nucleotides matching TRBD1. This CDR3 contains 14 residues. V shed 3 bases and J 5 bases; nucleotides not matched to a gene: 3. CDR1 and CDR2 from the germline V gene are SGDLS and YYNGEE. The CDR3 region is CASSGTGGMETQYF. CDR3 DNA: TGTGCCAGCAGCGGGACAGGGGGCATGGAGACCCAGTACTTC.

The chain is built from TRBV7-3 and TRBJ2-7; 10 bases match TRBD1. There are 15 residues in the CDR3. Germline trimming cut 6 bases from V and 2 bases from J; bases unmatched to any gene: 7. Germline CDR1 and CDR2: SGHTA and FQGTGA. The CDR3 DNA reads as TGTGCCAGCAGTACCCCGGGACAGGGGACCTACGAGCAGTACTTC. This translates into CASSTPGQGTYEQYF.

This clone was picked up one time. J is TRBJ2-3 and V is TRBV7-6; D unclear. Trimming pared 2 bases from V and 2 bases from J, leaving 11 bases between. Germline loops: CDR1 SGHVS, CDR2 FNYEAQ. The CDR3 sequence is 15 residues long. The chain's CDR3 is CASSLSGSYTDTQYF. The CDR3 nucleotides are TGTGCCAGCAGCTTAAGTGGGTCCTACACAGATACGCAGTATTTT. The complete variable domain, with remaining parts taken from reference TRBV7-6 and TRBJ2-3, reads GAGVSQSPRYKVTKRGQDVALRCDPISGHVSLYWYRQALGQGPEFLTYFNYEAQQDKSGLPNDRFSAERPEGSISTLTIQRTEQRDSAMYRCASSLSGSYTDTQYFGPGTRLTVL.

V usage is TRBV2 and J usage is TRBJ1-3, with D possibly TRBD1 on 6 matching bases. The germline V gene encodes CDR1 SNHLY and CDR2 FYNNEI. Trimming removed 8 bases at V and 4 bases at J, with 27 bases between. The CDR3 length is 18 residues. CDR3 DNA: TGTGCCAGCCAAAGGGGGGATGGTGAGCCGCTTGCAGGAAACACCATATATTTT. Translated, it gives CASQRGDGEPLAGNTIYF.

This clone is a singleton in its sample. The genes are TRBV11-2 and TRBJ1-6, with D maybe TRBD1 (5 bases). Germline CDR1 SGHAT, CDR2 FQNNGV. The CDR3 is 15 amino acids. Trimming removed 5 bases from V and 7 bases from J, with 15 bases in between. The CDR3 DNA follows: TGTGCCAGCAGCCACGGGTTGACAGAGAATTCACCCCTCCACTTT. It translates to CASSHGLTENSPLHF.